A selection of T cell receptor beta chains follows, all from one sample in a study of molecular identifiers for immune sequencing clone quantification. TCRdb reprocessed the PCR reads with MiXCR, giving one entry per CDR3 protein. The table includes fewer than 350,000 distinct CDR3 sequences, around a fifth detected once. The specimen sequenced was naive CD8+ T cells from blood, with Jurkat cell RNA spiked in. Every receptor here comes from a human donor in good health. Some libraries in this study had Jurkat cell RNA spiked in. CDR3s include the opening cysteine and the closing phenylalanine or tryptophan. Each record gives: V gene, D gene, J gene, CDR3 protein. A D gene is named only where the DNA matches it firmly.

V gene: TRBV6-2/TRBV6-3
D gene: TRBD1
J gene: TRBJ2-3
CDR3 protein: CASSSPGTGAGDGTDTQYF

V gene: TRBV27
D gene: NA
J gene: TRBJ2-7
CDR3 protein: CASSLGVNSYEQYF

V gene: TRBV12-3/TRBV12-4
D gene: NA
J gene: TRBJ2-2
CDR3 protein: CASIIGPAGELFF

V gene: TRBV28
D gene: TRBD2
J gene: TRBJ2-7
CDR3 protein: CASSQGLAGGTGEQYF

V gene: TRBV23-1
D gene: TRBD1
J gene: TRBJ2-7
CDR3 protein: CASSQSNNRGNSYEQYF

V gene: TRBV12-3/TRBV12-4
D gene: NA
J gene: TRBJ2-6
CDR3 protein: CASSPGVILSSGANVLTF

V gene: TRBV27
D gene: NA
J gene: TRBJ2-3
CDR3 protein: CASSSRTVFVDTQYF

V gene: TRBV4-3
D gene: NA
J gene: TRBJ2-7
CDR3 protein: CASSQEWEAASYEQYF

V gene: TRBV5-6
D gene: NA
J gene: TRBJ1-1
CDR3 protein: CASSPGQGMNTEAFF

V gene: TRBV19
D gene: NA
J gene: TRBJ2-7
CDR3 protein: CASGPTVSYEQYF

V gene: TRBV3-1
D gene: TRBD2
J gene: TRBJ2-5
CDR3 protein: CASSPPVSGREETQYF

V gene: TRBV27
D gene: TRBD2
J gene: TRBJ2-7
CDR3 protein: CASGSGAWEQYF

V gene: TRBV5-5
D gene: NA
J gene: TRBJ1-1
CDR3 protein: CASSLLGGTLNTEAFF

V gene: TRBV7-9
D gene: NA
J gene: TRBJ2-3
CDR3 protein: CASSLDGGQGSTDTQYF

V gene: TRBV15
D gene: NA
J gene: TRBJ1-2
CDR3 protein: CATSRVEGANYGYTF

V gene: TRBV5-1
D gene: TRBD2
J gene: TRBJ2-7
CDR3 protein: CASSLGSGVFYEQYF

V gene: TRBV28
D gene: NA
J gene: TRBJ1-6
CDR3 protein: CASSVTRHNSPLHF

V gene: TRBV15
D gene: NA
J gene: TRBJ1-1
CDR3 protein: CATSRGEETEAFF

V gene: TRBV5-6
D gene: NA
J gene: TRBJ1-5
CDR3 protein: CASSYHRGTQPQHF

V gene: TRBV27
D gene: TRBD1
J gene: TRBJ1-1
CDR3 protein: CASSHGTGVGTEAFF

V gene: TRBV4-1
D gene: NA
J gene: TRBJ2-5
CDR3 protein: CASSQDPSDGETQYF

V gene: TRBV21-1
D gene: NA
J gene: TRBJ1-3
CDR3 protein: CASSKAALNTGGALGNTIYF